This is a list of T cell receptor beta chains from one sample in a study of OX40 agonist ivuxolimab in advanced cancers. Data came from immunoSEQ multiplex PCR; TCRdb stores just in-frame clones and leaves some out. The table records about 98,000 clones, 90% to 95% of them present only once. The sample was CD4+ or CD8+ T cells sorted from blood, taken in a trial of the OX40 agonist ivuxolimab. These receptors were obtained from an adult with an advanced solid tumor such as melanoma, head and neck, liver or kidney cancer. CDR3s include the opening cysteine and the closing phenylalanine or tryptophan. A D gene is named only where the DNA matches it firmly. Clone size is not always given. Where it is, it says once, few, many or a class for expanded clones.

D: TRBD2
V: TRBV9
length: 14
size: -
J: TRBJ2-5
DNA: TGTGCCAGCAGCGTAGCTACCGGGGAGGGGACCCAGTACTTC
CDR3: CASSVATGEGTQYF

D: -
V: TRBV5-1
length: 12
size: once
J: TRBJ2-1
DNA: TGCGCCAGCAGCTTGGGAGCCGATGAGCAGTTCTTC
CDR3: CASSLGADEQFF

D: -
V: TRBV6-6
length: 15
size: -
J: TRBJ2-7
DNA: TGTGCCAGCAGCTCCATAATGGCGGGAAACTACGAGCAGTACTTC
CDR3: CASSSIMAGNYEQYF

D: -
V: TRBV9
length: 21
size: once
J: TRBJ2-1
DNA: TGTGCCAGCAGCGTAACCCCATTGTCCCGGGGCCCGATTAGCTCCTACAATGAGCAGTTCTTC
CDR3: CASSVTPLSRGPISSYNEQFF

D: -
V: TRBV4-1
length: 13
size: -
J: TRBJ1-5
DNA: TGCGCCAGCAGCCAAGAGTCAGATCAGCCCCAGCATTTT
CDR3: CASSQESDQPQHF

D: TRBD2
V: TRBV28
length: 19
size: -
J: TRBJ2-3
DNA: TGTGCCAGCAGTTTACCGGCCGGGACTAGCGGGAGGATTGGGGATACGCAGTATTTT
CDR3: CASSLPAGTSGRIGDTQYF

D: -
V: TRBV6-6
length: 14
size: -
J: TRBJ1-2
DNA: TGTGCCAGCAGCCTTCGGCGCAGAGACTATGGCTACACCTTC
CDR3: CASSLRRRDYGYTF

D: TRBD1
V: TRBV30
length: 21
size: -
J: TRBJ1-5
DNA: TGTGCCTGGAGTGTAAGCCCCTTCGTGACAGGGGGTTTGTTTGGCAATCAGCCCCAGCATTTT
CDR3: CAWSVSPFVTGGLFGNQPQHF

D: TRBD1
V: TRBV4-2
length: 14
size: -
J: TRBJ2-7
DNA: TGTGCCAGCAGCCTCAGACAGGGGCCCTACGAGCAGTACTTC
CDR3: CASSLRQGPYEQYF

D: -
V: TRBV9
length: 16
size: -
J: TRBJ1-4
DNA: TGTGCCAGCAGCGTGCGAGGGTATGGGACTAATGAAAAACTGTTTTTT
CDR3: CASSVRGYGTNEKLFF

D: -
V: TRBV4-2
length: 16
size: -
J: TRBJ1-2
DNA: TGTGCCAGCAGCCTGGACTTCGGGACCGAAAACTATGGCTACACCTTC
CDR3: CASSLDFGTENYGYTF

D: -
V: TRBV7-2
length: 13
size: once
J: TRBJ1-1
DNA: TGTGCCAGCAGCTTAGCCCGGGTCACTGAAGCTTTCTTT
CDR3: CASSLARVTEAFF

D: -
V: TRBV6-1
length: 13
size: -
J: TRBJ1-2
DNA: TGTGCCAGCATCTACTGGGCAGGGCATGGCTACACCTTC
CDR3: CASIYWAGHGYTF

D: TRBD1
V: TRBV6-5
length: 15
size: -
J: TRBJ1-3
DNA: TGTGCCAGCAGTACCCTGGACAGGGGTGGGAACACCATATATTTT
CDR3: CASSTLDRGGNTIYF

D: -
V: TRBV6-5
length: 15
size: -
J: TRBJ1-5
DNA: TGTGCCAGCAGTTACTCGTATCCCCCGGAGCAGCCCCAGCATTTT
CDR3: CASSYSYPPEQPQHF

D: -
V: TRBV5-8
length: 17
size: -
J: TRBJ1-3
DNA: TGTGCCAGCAGCTTTATACCGGGGGGCGCTGGTGGAAACACCATATATTTT
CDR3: CASSFIPGGAGGNTIYF

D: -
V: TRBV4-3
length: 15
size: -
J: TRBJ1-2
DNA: TGCGCCAGCAGCCAATCGGGACTGTTGGTCTATGGCTACACCTTC
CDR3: CASSQSGLLVYGYTF

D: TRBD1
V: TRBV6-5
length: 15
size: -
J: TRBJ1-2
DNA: TGTGCCAGCAGTCCGGACAGGTCGGGGATCTATGGCTACACCTTC
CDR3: CASSPDRSGIYGYTF

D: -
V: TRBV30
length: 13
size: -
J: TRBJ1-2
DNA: TGTGCCTGGAATGACTTGACCCGCTATGGCTACACCTTC
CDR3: CAWNDLTRYGYTF

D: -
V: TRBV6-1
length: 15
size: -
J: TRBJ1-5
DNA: TGTGCCACTGGGAGCGGCCAGTCTATCAGTCAGCCCCAGCATTTT
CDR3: CATGSGQSISQPQHF

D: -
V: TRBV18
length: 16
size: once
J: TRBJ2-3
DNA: TGTGCCAGCTCACCACCAGTCGGCTACAAGGTAGATACGCAGTATTTT
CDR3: CASSPPVGYKVDTQYF

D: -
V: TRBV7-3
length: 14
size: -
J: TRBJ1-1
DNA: TGTGCCAGCAGCTCAACCGGGGCGAACACTGAAGCTTTCTTT
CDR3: CASSSTGANTEAFF

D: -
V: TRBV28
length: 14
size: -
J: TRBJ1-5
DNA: TGTGCCAGCAGTTTAAACGGGAGGGATCAGCCCCAGCATTTT
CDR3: CASSLNGRDQPQHF

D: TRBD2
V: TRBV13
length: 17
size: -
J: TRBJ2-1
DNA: TGTGCCAGCAGAAAGACTAGCGGGGGGAGCTCCTACAATGAGCAGTTCTTC
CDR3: CASRKTSGGSSYNEQFF

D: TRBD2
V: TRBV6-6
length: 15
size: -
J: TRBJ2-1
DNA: TGTGCCAGCAGCCCTGAACGGCGGGAGGGCGATGAGCAGTTCTTC
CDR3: CASSPERREGDEQFF

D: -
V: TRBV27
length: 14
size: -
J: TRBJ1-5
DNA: TGTGCCAGCAGAAGAAGAGCGAGCAATCAGCCCCAGCATTTT
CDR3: CASRRRASNQPQHF

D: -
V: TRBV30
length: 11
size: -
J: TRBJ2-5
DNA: TGTGCCTGGAGTGTACGGGAGACCCAGTACTTC
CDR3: CAWSVRETQYF

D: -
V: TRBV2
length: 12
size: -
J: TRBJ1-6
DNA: TGTGCCACGACCGAGGGTCCGGGACCCCTCCACTTT
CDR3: CATTEGPGPLHF

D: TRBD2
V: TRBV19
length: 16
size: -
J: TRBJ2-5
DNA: TGTGCCAGTAGTATAGTTTCCGGGGGGACGGTGGAGACCCAGTACTTC
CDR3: CASSIVSGGTVETQYF

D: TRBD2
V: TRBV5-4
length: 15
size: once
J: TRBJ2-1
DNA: TGTGCCAGCAGCTTGGGTCTAGCGGGAGAGGGTGAGCAGTTCTTC
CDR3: CASSLGLAGEGEQFF

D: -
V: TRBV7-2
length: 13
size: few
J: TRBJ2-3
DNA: TGTGCCAGCAGCTTAGCGGGCCCAGATACGCAGTATTTT
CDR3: CASSLAGPDTQYF

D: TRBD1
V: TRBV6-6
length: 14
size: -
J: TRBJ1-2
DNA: TGTGCCAGCAGGGTGACAGGGGCAAACTATGGCTACACCTTC
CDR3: CASRVTGANYGYTF

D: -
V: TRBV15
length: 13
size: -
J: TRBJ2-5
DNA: TGTGCCACCAGCCTAGGACCGTTAGAGACCCAGTACTTC
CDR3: CATSLGPLETQYF